A single sample gave rise to the 26 T cell receptor beta chains below, sequenced in a study of blood T cell repertoires in COVID-19. Profiled with immunoSEQ multiplex PCR; TCRdb holds only in-frame clones, not every one. The sample consists of 100,000 to 150,000 clones, about four fifths of them appearing once. Sequenced: peripheral blood. These TCRs come from a woman aged 45-59 years with acute or convalescent COVID-19.

The gene calls are TRBV27 and TRBJ1-5, with TRBD1 as a possible D gene (6 bases). Looked up from germline, CDR1 is MNHEY and CDR2 is SMNVEV (reference sequence). The CDR3 totals 17 residues. The ends were cut back, 3 bases at V and 6 bases at J, with 21 bases in the middle. CDR3 protein: CASSFGGGPNTGQPQHF. CDR3 sequence (DNA): TGTGCCAGCAGTTTCGGTGGGGGCCCGAATACTGGTCAGCCCCAGCATTTT.

The gene calls are TRBV7-9 and TRBJ2-3, with 9 nucleotides matching TRBD1. V lost 5 bases to trimming and J lost 3 bases; unmatched junction nucleotides: 6. Germline-derived CDR1 and CDR2 are SEHNR and FQNEAQ (reference sequence). The CDR3 length is 15 residues. The CDR3 coding sequence is TGTGCCAGCAGCCTGGGACAGGGAGGAACAGATACGCAGTATTTT. Translated, it gives CASSLGQGGTDTQYF. Combining the CDR3 with reference TRBV7-9 and TRBJ2-3 gives the whole variable domain DTGVSQNPRHKITKRGQNVTFRCDPISEHNRLYWYRQTLGQGPEFLTYFQNEAQLEKSRLLSDRFSAERPKGSFSTLEIQRTEQGDSAMYLCASSLGQGGTDTQYFGPGTRLTVL.

The CDR3 sequence: CASSLAGTGDYGYTF. The CDR3, as DNA: TGCGCCAGCAGCCTGGCCGGGACAGGGGACTATGGCTACACCTTC. The chain combines TRBV4-1 with TRBJ1-2, with 10 positions matching TRBD1. Losses at the gene ends were 4 bases for V and 3 bases for J; bases not matched to a gene: 5. Looked up from germline, CDR1 is MGHRA and CDR2 is YSYEKL. This CDR3 comprises 15 residues.

The V and J genes are TRBV28 and TRBJ1-2; D is perhaps TRBD1 (5 bases). This CDR3 has 14 amino acids. The germline gives CDR1 MDHEN, CDR2 SYDVKM. V lost 2 bases to trimming and J lost 8 bases, with 15 bases between them. The CDR3 here is CASSLSMWGVGYTF. As DNA, the CDR3 is TGTGCCAGCAGTTTAAGCATGTGGGGGGTAGGCTACACCTTC.

This clone was recorded at least ten times. CDR3 sequence: CASSMFGGGSTDTQYF. The CDR3 DNA sequence: TGCGCCAGCAGCATGTTTGGCGGGGGGAGCACAGATACGCAGTATTTT. The V gene is TRBV5-1, the J gene TRBJ2-3; TRBD2 aligns across 8 bases. With 4 bases clipped from V and 0 bases from J, the junction kept 7 bases outside the gene matches. The V gene's germline CDR1 is SGHRS and CDR2 YFSETQ. CDR3 length: 16 residues.

This chain's CDR3 is CASSDRTLNTDTQYF. CDR3 sequence (DNA): TGTGCCAGCAGTGACAGGACACTCAACACAGATACGCAGTATTTT. The chain joins TRBV6-1 to TRBJ2-3; tentative D call: TRBD1 (5 bases). The CDR3 extends over 15 amino acids. V lost 3 bases and J 2 bases, leaving 12 bases between the germline ends. CDR1 is MNHNS, CDR2 SASEGT, per germline.

This clone turned up a few times. J is TRBJ1-5 and V is TRBV6-2 or TRBV6-3; possible D gene TRBD1, 5 bases. Germline V lookup: CDR1 MNHEY, CDR2 SVGEGT. The CDR3 sequence is 14 residues long. Trimming took off 4 bases at V and 4 bases at J, with 11 bases between the two ends. The CDR3 bases are TGTGCCAGCAGTTTTTCGGGGGGAAATCAGCCCCAGCATTTT. It specifies CASSFSGGNQPQHF.

This chain links TRBV5-4 with TRBJ2-2; 7 nucleotides match TRBD1. Germline trimming cut 3 bases from V and 7 bases from J; bases unmatched to any gene: 9. The CDR3 contains 15 residues. Germline loops: CDR1 SGHNT, CDR2 YYREEE (reference sequence). CDR3 sequence (DNA): TGTGCCAGCAGCTCCTTCGACAGGGCCGTCGGGGAGCTGTTTTTT. It codes for CASSSFDRAVGELFF.

The chain employs TRBV6-5 and TRBJ1-6; D not certain. Germline loops: CDR1 MNHEY, CDR2 SVGAGI. The CDR3 extends over 14 amino acids. Trimming took off 8 bases at V and 5 bases at J, with 13 bases between the two ends. CDR3 nucleotide sequence: TGTGCCAGCTGGTTCAGCGATAATAATTCACCCCTCCACTTT. It yields the protein CASWFSDNNSPLHF.

In DNA form, the CDR3 reads TGTGCCAGCAGTTACACACAGCCCTCTGGGGCCAACGTCCTGACTTTC. Residues: CASSYTQPSGANVLTF. V and J are TRBV6-5 and TRBJ2-6; no reliable D call. This CDR3 contains 16 residues. Germline V gene data show CDR1 as MNHEY and CDR2 as SVGAGI. The ends were cut back, 2 bases at V and 0 bases at J, with 8 bases in the middle.

V usage is TRBV4-1 and J usage is TRBJ1-1; D is perhaps TRBD1 (5 bases). The CDR3 is made up of 17 amino acids. Looked up from germline, CDR1 is MGHRA and CDR2 is YSYEKL. V was cut by 4 bases and J by 4 bases, with 22 bases left in between. CDR3 DNA sequence: TGCGCCAGCAGCCTCTCCCCAACTCCGGACATTGGCACTGAAGCTTTCTTT. This sequence encodes CASSLSPTPDIGTEAFF.

The sample holds a few counts of this clone. The chain carries TRBV14 and TRBJ1-1; TRBD1 matches at 8 bases. Losses at the gene ends were 7 bases for V and 1 base for J; bases not matched to a gene: 5. The CDR3 consists of 14 residues. Germline-derived CDR1 and CDR2 are SGHDN and FVKESK. CDR3 region: CASTRTGKNTEAFF. The CDR3 bases are TGTGCCAGCACCAGGACAGGGAAGAACACTGAAGCTTTCTTT.

CDR3 DNA sequence: TGTGCCAGCAGCCCGTTACAGGGTATCGGGGAGCTGTTTTTT. It encodes CASSPLQGIGELFF. The chain recombines TRBV5-8 with TRBJ2-2; possible D gene TRBD1, 6 bases. V lost 4 bases, J lost 7 bases, and 14 bases lay in between. CDR1 is SGHTS and CDR2 is YDEGEE in the germline V gene. CDR3 size: 14 residues.

The table lists this clone with a count of one. The V gene is TRBV5-1, the J gene TRBJ1-4, with D possibly matching TRBD1 (6 bases). The germline gives CDR1 SGHRS, CDR2 YFSETQ. This CDR3 region has 14 residues. The V end was cut by 4 bases, the J end by 7 bases, with 14 bases between. The CDR3 DNA follows: TGCGCCAGCAGCCTCGCGGGGGGGGCTGAAAAACTGTTTTTT. Translated: CASSLAGGAEKLFF.

The chain links TRBV3-1 (or the pseudogene TRBV3-2) to TRBJ1-2, with D perhaps matching TRBD1 (5 bases). Germline CDR1 LGHDT, CDR2 YNNKEL (reference sequence). The CDR3 is 16 residues long. The V gene lost 1 base and the J gene lost 5 bases, with 17 bases spanning the gap. The CDR3 DNA sequence: TGTGCCAGCAGCCAAGTAAATGGGGGAGGACGGTATGGCTACACCTTC. Translation gives CASSQVNGGGRYGYTF.

This chain connects TRBV2 to TRBJ1-3; a possible D gene is TRBD1 (6 bases). Germline lookup yields CDR1 SNHLY and CDR2 FYNNEI. The CDR3 sequence is 15 residues long. Trimming took off 5 bases at V and 0 bases at J, with 11 bases between the two ends. DNA of the CDR3: TGTGCCAGCAGTCGAGACAGGAGCTCTGGAAACACCATATATTTT. It specifies CASSRDRSSGNTIYF.

This clone was counted a few times. V gene TRBV5-1 combines with J gene TRBJ1-4, with D possibly TRBD1 on 5 matching bases. V dropped 1 base and J dropped 4 bases, with 11 bases sitting between them. The CDR3 is 15 amino acids. Per germline, CDR1 SGHRS and CDR2 YFSETQ. CDR3 sequence (DNA): TGCGCCAGCAGCTTGACGGGACTGAGTAATGAAAAACTGTTTTTT. Translation: CASSLTGLSNEKLFF.

This clone has just a few counts. The chain couples TRBV7-6 to TRBJ2-2; 8 nucleotides line up with TRBD1. This CDR3 has 15 residues. Germline lookup yields CDR1 SGHVS and CDR2 FNYEAQ. V was pared by 3 bases and J by 5 bases, with 5 bases of the junction left unmatched. The CDR3 DNA is TGTGCCAGCAGCTTTCAGGGGGCAGGGACCGGGGAGCTGTTTTTT. This translates into CASSFQGAGTGELFF.

The CDR3 sequence: CASRQGAITGELFF. DNA of the CDR3: TGTGCCAGCCGGCAGGGGGCGATCACCGGGGAGCTGTTTTTT. The J gene is TRBJ2-2, the V gene TRBV6-5; 8 bases line up with TRBD1. V was pared by 8 bases and J by 4 bases, with 6 bases of the junction left unmatched. Germline-derived CDR1 and CDR2 are MNHEY and SVGAGI. The CDR3 sequence is 14 residues long.

On this clone itself: Other DNA sequences in this specimen translate into the identical CDR3. The V and J genes are TRBV5-1 and TRBJ1-1; D might be TRBD1 (6 bases). The CDR3 sequence is 15 residues long. V dropped 0 bases and J dropped 5 bases, with 14 bases sitting between them. Looked up from germline, CDR1 is SGHRS and CDR2 is YFSETQ. The CDR3, as DNA: TGCGCCAGCAGCTTGGAACCGACAGGTTCAACTGAAGCTTTCTTT. Translated, it gives CASSLEPTGSTEAFF. Complete variable domain (other parts from reference TRBV5-1 and TRBJ1-1): KAGVTQTPRYLIKTRGQQVTLSCSPISGHRSVSWYQQTPGQGLQFLFEYFSETQRNKGNFPGRFSGRQFSNSRSEMNVSTLELGDSALYLCASSLEPTGSTEAFFGQGTRLTVV.

The chain couples TRBV11-1 to TRBJ1-6, with unresolved D. V was pared by 1 base and J by 8 bases, with 9 bases between. The CDR3 contains 14 residues. The germline gives CDR1 SGHAT, CDR2 FQDESV (reference sequence). The CDR3 loop reads CASSLGAGDSPLHF. CDR3 nucleotide sequence: TGTGCCAGCAGCTTAGGGGCAGGCGATTCACCCCTCCACTTT.

V is TRBV10-2 and J is TRBJ1-1, with 7 bases aligning to TRBD1. The length of the CDR3 is 14 residues. The V segment lost 4 bases and the J segment 2 bases; nucleotides outside the gene matches: 4. The germline V gene encodes CDR1 WSHSY and CDR2 SAAADI. The DNA of the CDR3 is TGCGCCAGCAGTGTTGACAGGGTTAACACTGAAGCTTTCTTT. It translates to CASSVDRVNTEAFF.

The chain has TRBV2 and TRBJ2-7, with TRBD2 identical over 7 bases. The germline V gene has CDR1 SNHLY and CDR2 FYNNEI. The CDR3 consists of 13 residues. J gave up 4 bases and V 4 bases, and 4 bases lay outside the gene matches. CDR3 bases: TGTGCCAGCAGTGCCTGGGGGGGGTACGAGCAGTACTTC. This codes for CASSAWGGYEQYF.

The chain links TRBV10-3 to TRBJ2-2; no firm D call. Germline V gives CDR1 ENHRY, CDR2 SYGVKD. V was trimmed by 0 bases and J by 6 bases, leaving 5 bases between them. The CDR3 runs to 13 residues. This CDR3 is CAISESAAGELFF. The CDR3 DNA reads as TGTGCCATCAGTGAGTCGGCAGCCGGGGAGCTGTTTTTT.

The V and J genes are TRBV2 and TRBJ1-1, with a possible D match to TRBD1 (6 bases). V lost 6 bases to trimming and J lost 0 bases, with 14 bases between them. This CDR3 region has 15 residues. Germline V gives CDR1 SNHLY, CDR2 FYNNEI. The DNA for the CDR3 is TGTGCCAGCAGGAAGCAACAGGGCATGAACACTGAAGCTTTCTTT. The encoded protein is CASRKQQGMNTEAFF.

The J gene is TRBJ1-1, the V gene TRBV30; D is ambiguous. This CDR3 is built from 13 residues. Germline CDR1 GTSNPN, CDR2 SVGIG (reference sequence). The V gene lost 0 bases and the J gene lost 4 bases, with 9 bases spanning the gap. This CDR3 reads CAWSVSGPTEAFF. For the CDR3, the DNA is TGTGCCTGGAGTGTATCCGGTCCCACTGAAGCTTTCTTT.